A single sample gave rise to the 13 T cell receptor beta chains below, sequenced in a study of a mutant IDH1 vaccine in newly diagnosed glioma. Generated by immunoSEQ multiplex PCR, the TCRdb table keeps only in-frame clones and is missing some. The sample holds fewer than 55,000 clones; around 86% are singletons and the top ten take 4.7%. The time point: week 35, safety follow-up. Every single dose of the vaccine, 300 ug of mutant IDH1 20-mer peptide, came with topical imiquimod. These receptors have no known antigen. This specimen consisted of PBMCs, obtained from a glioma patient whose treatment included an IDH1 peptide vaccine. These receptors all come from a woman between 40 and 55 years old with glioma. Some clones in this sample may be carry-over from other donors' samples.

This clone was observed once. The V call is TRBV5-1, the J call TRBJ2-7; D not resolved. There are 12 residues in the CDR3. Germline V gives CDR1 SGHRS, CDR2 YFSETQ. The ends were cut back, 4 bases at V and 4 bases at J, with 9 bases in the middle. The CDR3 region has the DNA TGCGCCAGCAGCCTGATAGGGTACGAGCAGTACTTC. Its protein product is CASSLIGYEQYF.

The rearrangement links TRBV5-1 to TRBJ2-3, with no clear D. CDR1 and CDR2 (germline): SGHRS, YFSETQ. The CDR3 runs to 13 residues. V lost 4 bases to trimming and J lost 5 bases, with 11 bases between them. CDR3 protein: CASSPPVGDTQYF. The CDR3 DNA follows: TGCGCCAGCAGCCCGCCGGTCGGAGATACGCAGTATTTT.

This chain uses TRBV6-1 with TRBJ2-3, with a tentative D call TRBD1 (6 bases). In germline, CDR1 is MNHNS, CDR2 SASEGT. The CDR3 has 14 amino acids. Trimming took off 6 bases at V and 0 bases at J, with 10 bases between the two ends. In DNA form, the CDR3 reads TGTGCCAGCAGGTTGGGGGCTAGCACAGATACGCAGTATTTT. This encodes CASRLGASTDTQYF.

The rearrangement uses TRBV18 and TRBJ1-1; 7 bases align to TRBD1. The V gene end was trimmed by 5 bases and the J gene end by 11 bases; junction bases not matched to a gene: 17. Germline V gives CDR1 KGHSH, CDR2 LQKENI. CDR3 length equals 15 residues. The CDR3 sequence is CASSRSRGLGSEAFF. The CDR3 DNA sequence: TGTGCCAGCTCAAGGTCGAGGGGGCTAGGCTCAGAGGCTTTCTTT. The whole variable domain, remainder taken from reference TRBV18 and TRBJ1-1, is NAGVMQNPRHLVRRRGQEARLRCSPMKGHSHVYWYRQLPEEGLKFMVYLQKENIIDESGMPKERFSAEFPKEGPSILRIQQVVRGDSAAYFCASSRSRGLGSEAFFGQGTRLTVV.

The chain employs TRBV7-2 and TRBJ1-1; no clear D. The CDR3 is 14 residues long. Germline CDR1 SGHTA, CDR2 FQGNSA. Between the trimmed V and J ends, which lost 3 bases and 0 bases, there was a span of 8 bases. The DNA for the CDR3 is TGTGCCAGCAGCTTGCCGGGAATGAACACTGAAGCTTTCTTT. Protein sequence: CASSLPGMNTEAFF.

CDR3 DNA: TGTGCCAGCAGCTTAGGGCAAGGGCCGTCCTACGAGCAGTACTTC. Its protein product is CASSLGQGPSYEQYF. The chain uses TRBV7-2 and TRBJ2-7, with no clear D. V was cut by 1 base and J by 1 base, with 11 bases left in between. The CDR3 length is 15 residues. Germline V gene sequence: CDR1 SGHTA, CDR2 FQGNSA.

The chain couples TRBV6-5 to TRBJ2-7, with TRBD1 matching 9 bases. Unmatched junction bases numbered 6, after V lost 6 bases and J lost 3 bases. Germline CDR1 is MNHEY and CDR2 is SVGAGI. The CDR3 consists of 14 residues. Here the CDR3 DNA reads TGTGCCAGCAGAAGGGGACAGGGTTACTACGAGCAGTACTTC. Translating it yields CASRRGQGYYEQYF.

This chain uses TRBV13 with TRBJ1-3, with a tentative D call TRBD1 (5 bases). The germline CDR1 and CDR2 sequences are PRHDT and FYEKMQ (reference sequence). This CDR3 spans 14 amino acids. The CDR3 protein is CAVGVRSSGNTIYF. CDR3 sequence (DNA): TGTGCGGTGGGGGTACGCTCCTCTGGAAACACCATATATTTT.

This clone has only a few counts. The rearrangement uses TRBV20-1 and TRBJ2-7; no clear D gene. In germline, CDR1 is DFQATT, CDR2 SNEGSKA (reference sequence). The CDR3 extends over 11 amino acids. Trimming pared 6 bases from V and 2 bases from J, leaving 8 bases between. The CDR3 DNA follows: TGCAGTGCCGACCAGGCCTACGAGCAGTACTTC. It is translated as CSADQAYEQYF.

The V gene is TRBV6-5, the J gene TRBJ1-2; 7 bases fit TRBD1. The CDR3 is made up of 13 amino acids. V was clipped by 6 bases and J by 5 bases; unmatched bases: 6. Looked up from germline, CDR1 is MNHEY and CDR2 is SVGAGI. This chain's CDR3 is CASRYRGLYGYTF. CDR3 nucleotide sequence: TGTGCCAGCAGGTACAGGGGTCTTTATGGCTACACCTTC.

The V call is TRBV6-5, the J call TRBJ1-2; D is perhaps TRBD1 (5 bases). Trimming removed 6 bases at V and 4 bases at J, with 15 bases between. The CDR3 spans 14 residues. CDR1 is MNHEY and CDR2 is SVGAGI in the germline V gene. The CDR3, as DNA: TGTGCCAGCAGCAAATCGACGGGACTCTATGGCTACACCTTC. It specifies CASSKSTGLYGYTF.

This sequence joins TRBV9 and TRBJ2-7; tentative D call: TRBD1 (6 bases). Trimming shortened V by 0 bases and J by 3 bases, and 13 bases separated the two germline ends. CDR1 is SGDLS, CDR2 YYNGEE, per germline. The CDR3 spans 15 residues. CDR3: CASSVGTDPYYEQYF. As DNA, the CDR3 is TGTGCCAGCAGCGTAGGGACAGATCCTTACTACGAGCAGTACTTC.

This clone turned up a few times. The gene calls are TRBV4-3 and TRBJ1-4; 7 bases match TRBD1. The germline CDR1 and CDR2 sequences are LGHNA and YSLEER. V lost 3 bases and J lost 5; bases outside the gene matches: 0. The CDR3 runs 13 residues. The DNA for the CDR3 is TGCGCCAGCAGCCAGACAGGGAATGAAAAACTGTTTTTT. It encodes CASSQTGNEKLFF.